Listed below are T cell receptor beta chains from one sample, sequenced in a study of T cells in Graves' hyperthyroidism and ophthalmopathy. TCRdb analysed the multiplex PCR reads with MiXCR anew, one entry per CDR3 protein. The table has approximately 740,000 distinct CDR3 sequences, 12% to 15% seen once. Sequencing was done on a sample of blood. These TCRs come from a young woman with Graves' hyperthyroidism. Both conserved end residues are part of each CDR3. The D gene is left open where the match is weak. A row's size may be missing; if present it is once, few, many or a size class.

j_call clone_size v_call d_call cdr3_aa cdr3_nt
TRBJ2-7 many TRBV28 TRBD2 CASRSAGGAIYEQYF TGTGCCAGCAGGTCAGCGGGAGGGGCCATCTACGAGCAGTACTTC
TRBJ1-1 - TRBV20-1 - CSARVFRGGNTEAFF TGCAGTGCTAGAGTTTTTAGAGGGGGGAACACTGAAGCTTTCTTT
TRBJ2-1 - TRBV27 TRBD2 CASSFGSGLAGYNEQFF TGTGCCAGCAGTTTTGGTTCTGGACTAGCGGGGTACAATGAGCAGTTCTTC
TRBJ1-1 - TRBV14 - CASSQGAAGLAFF TGTGCCAGCAGCCAAGGGGCCGCAGGGCTAGCTTTCTTT
TRBJ1-1 many TRBV18 - CASSPGQTTLAFF TGTGCCAGCTCTCCCGGACAGACGACTCTTGCTTTCTTT
TRBJ1-1 many TRBV12-3/TRBV12-4 - CASSGSNLWMNTEAFF TGTGCCAGCAGCGGGTCGAATCTTTGGATGAACACTGAAGCTTTCTTT
TRBJ2-5 - TRBV4-3 - CASSQGVYQETQYF TGCGCCAGCAGCCAAGGGGTTTACCAAGAGACCCAGTACTTC
TRBJ1-5 - TRBV18 TRBD1 CASSLSGTDSNQPQHF TGTGCCAGCTCACTTTCCGGGACAGATAGCAATCAGCCCCAGCATTTT
TRBJ2-3 - TRBV19 - CASSISGVGFDTQYF TGTGCCAGTAGTATATCAGGAGTAGGTTTCGATACGCAGTATTTT
TRBJ1-1 few TRBV10-3 - CAISESFLLTNTEAFF TGTGCCATCAGTGAGTCATTTTTATTGACGAACACTGAAGCTTTCTTT
TRBJ2-1 few TRBV27 - CASSSLGLNNEQFF TGTGCCAGCAGTTCCCTTGGACTAAACAATGAGCAGTTCTTC
TRBJ1-2 - TRBV7-2 - CASSPHSPVNNYGYTF TGTGCCAGCAGCCCTCACAGCCCCGTAAACAACTATGGCTACACCTTC
TRBJ1-1 few TRBV12-3/TRBV12-4 TRBD1 CASSQGVGAGKEAFF TGTGCCAGCAGTCAGGGGGTGGGGGCTGGAAAGGAAGCTTTCTTT
TRBJ1-5 - TRBV12-3/TRBV12-4 - CASRQGSSNQPQHF TGTGCCAGCAGGCAGGGATCCAGCAATCAGCCCCAGCATTTT
TRBJ1-5 many TRBV6-1 TRBD1 CASSGDRGSNQPQHF TGTGCCAGCAGTGGGGACAGGGGTAGCAATCAGCCCCAGCATTTT
TRBJ2-7 - TRBV27 TRBD1 CASSPTRQGSYEQYF TGTGCCAGCAGTCCTACTCGACAGGGTTCGTACGAGCAGTACTTC
TRBJ1-2 many TRBV27 - CASSAPGRGGGYTF TGTGCCAGCAGTGCCCCGGGGAGGGGTGGTGGCTACACCTTC
TRBJ2-1 few TRBV10-2 - CASAGLHNEQFF TGCGCCAGTGCAGGGCTGCACAATGAGCAGTTCTTC
TRBJ1-1 many TRBV19 - CASSVIGEAFF TGTGCCAGTAGTGTGATCGGGGAAGCTTTCTTT
TRBJ2-1 - TRBV5-1 TRBD1 CASSRLRGHNEQFF TGCGCCAGCAGCCGTCTTAGGGGGCACAATGAGCAGTTCTTC
TRBJ2-5 many TRBV30 - CAWSGGALGETQYF TGTGCCTGGAGTGGTGGGGCGCTGGGAGAGACCCAGTACTTC
TRBJ1-6 - TRBV5-1 - CASSLVGVGSPLHF TGCGCCAGCAGCTTGGTGGGGGTAGGGTCACCCCTCCACTTT
TRBJ1-5 few TRBV20-1 - CSARNQGGQPQHF TGCAGTGCTAGAAACCAGGGCGGCCAGCCCCAGCATTTT
TRBJ1-4 few TRBV7-9 - CASSYDDGKLFF TGTGCCAGCAGCTACGACGACGGGAAACTGTTTTTT
TRBJ2-1 many TRBV11-2 - CASSLSRGHLTNEQFF TGTGCCAGCAGTCTTAGTCGGGGACATCTCACCAATGAGCAGTTCTTC
TRBJ1-1 many TRBV10-3 - CAIRDTLQNTEAFF TGTGCCATCCGGGACACACTCCAGAACACTGAAGCTTTCTTT
TRBJ2-5 many TRBV12-3/TRBV12-4 - CASSLPWERQETQYF TGTGCCAGCAGTTTACCGTGGGAGCGGCAAGAGACCCAGTACTTC
TRBJ1-5 - TRBV7-2 TRBD1 CASSSGVGQGGWYGNQPQHF TGTGCCAGCAGCTCAGGGGTGGGACAGGGAGGGTGGTACGGCAATCAGCCCCAGCATTTT
TRBJ1-1 many TRBV30 - CANDGGNTEAFF TGTGCCAATGATGGTGGGAACACTGAAGCTTTCTTT
TRBJ2-7 many TRBV2 - CASSEFGGLFYEQYF TGTGCCAGCAGTGAATTCGGGGGCCTGTTTTACGAGCAGTACTTC
TRBJ1-1 few TRBV19 TRBD1 CASSTRDRGGGGTEAFF TGTGCCAGTAGTACGAGAGACAGGGGCGGAGGGGGAACTGAAGCTTTCTTT
TRBJ2-7 many TRBV27 - CASRISTGSYEQYF TGTGCCAGCAGAATTTCGACAGGCTCCTACGAGCAGTACTTC
TRBJ2-7 - TRBV14 - CASSQDPLQSEQYF TGTGCCAGCAGCCAGGACCCCCTACAGAGCGAGCAGTACTTC
TRBJ2-5 many TRBV11-1 - CASSPLRGVEETQYF TGTGCCAGCAGCCCGCTAAGAGGGGTGGAAGAGACCCAGTACTTC
TRBJ2-1 - TRBV9 TRBD2 CASSVPSGVNNEQFF TGTGCCAGCAGCGTCCCTAGCGGGGTGAACAATGAGCAGTTCTTC
TRBJ2-5 few TRBV20-1 - CSATGRGGTQYF TGCAGTGCTACCGGTAGAGGGGGGACCCAGTACTTC
TRBJ1-1 - TRBV20-1 TRBD1 CSARDQFYRGLGTEAFF TGCAGTGCTAGAGATCAATTTTACAGGGGCCTGGGGACTGAAGCTTTCTTT
TRBJ1-5 many TRBV11-2 TRBD1 CASSPGTGSPNQPQHF TGTGCCAGCAGCCCCGGGACAGGGTCGCCAAATCAGCCCCAGCATTTT
TRBJ2-1 many TRBV15 - CATSRDTSSYNEQFF TGTGCCACCAGCAGGGACACCAGCTCCTACAATGAGCAGTTCTTC
TRBJ2-1 - TRBV13 - CASSRNRGPRRGEQFF TGTGCCAGCAGTCGAAACCGGGGGCCCAGGAGAGGTGAGCAGTTCTTC
TRBJ2-3 many TRBV3-1 - CASRAPRSPVDTQYF TGTGCCAGCAGGGCCCCTCGGAGCCCCGTTGATACGCAGTATTTT
TRBJ1-2 many TRBV5-6 - CASSFRPPNYGYTF TGTGCCAGCAGCTTCCGACCACCTAACTATGGCTACACCTTC
TRBJ2-2 many TRBV29-1 TRBD2 CSVKPSGTGELFF TGCAGCGTTAAACCTAGCGGGACCGGGGAGCTGTTTTTT
TRBJ2-1 once TRBV20-1 - CSARDSALSYNEQFF TGCAGTGCTAGAGATTCGGCCCTATCCTACAATGAGCAGTTCTTC
TRBJ2-5 many TRBV11-1 TRBD2 CASSFPSGGETQYF TGTGCCAGCAGCTTCCCTAGCGGGGGAGAGACCCAGTACTTC
TRBJ2-3 few TRBV30 TRBD1 CAWRTRQGRTDTQYF TGTGCCTGGAGGACCCGACAGGGTCGCACAGATACGCAGTATTTT